This T cell receptor (beta chain) emerged from a study of tumor-infiltrating lymphocytes in primary liver carcinoma. Study background: Spanning 4.2 to 10 cm, the tumors were T1-T3 N0M0. General study results and limits: Overlap in tumor-adjacent and tumor-blood pairs fell below that of tumor region pairs.

A primer matching the constant region was used to make TCR beta cDNA from approximately 0.55 ug of total RNA. ARM-PCR was slightly modified, and three nested multiplex PCR rounds with it gave rise to the TCR beta libraries. The opening two PCR rounds, approximately 10 cycles each, paired TRBV1-TRBV30 forward primers with a C-beta reverse primer. Each CDR3 protein gets one entry after TCRdb re-called the multiplex PCR reads with MiXCR. Among over 75,000 distinct CDR3 sequences listed, 68% were seen once. The study co-extracted DNA and RNA from about 21-30 mg of unsorted bulk tissue. Surgical resection was used to treat these primary liver carcinoma patients. Chronic HBV infection was present in the patients, who were treatment-naive. The CDR3 is 14 amino acids. Trimming pared 0 bases from V and 6 bases from J, leaving 10 bases between. CDR1 PRHDT and CDR2 FYEKMQ come from the germline V gene (reference sequence).

About this clonotype itself: Its antigen is as yet unknown.

The source material was tumor-adjacent normal liver tissue. This TCR was recovered from a man between 40 and 49 years old with primary liver carcinoma and hepatitis B virus infection. The V and J genes are TRBV13 and TRBJ2-3; D is uncertain. The CDR3 nucleotides read TGTGCCAGCAGCTTAGGCCTAGATCTCGATACGCAGTATTTT. This encodes CASSLGLDLDTQYF. Filled out from reference TRBV13 and TRBJ2-3, the complete variable domain reads AAGVIQSPRHLIKEKRETATLKCYPIPRHDTVYWYQQGPGQDPQFLISFYEKMQSDKGSIPDRFSAQQFSDYHSELNMSSLELGDSALYFCASSLGLDLDTQYFGPGTRLTVL.